This T cell receptor beta chain was documented in a study of cytomegalovirus exposure and HLA in healthy donors (dated by TCRdb to about 2017). With regard to the full study: An earlier analysis of about 560 of the donors reported 250 to 300 Gb of sequence data and 95 million to 140 million unique TCR beta sequences obtained from about 170 million T cells. About 300 gigabases of sequencing data and approximately 80 million unique TCR sequences were included in an early release covering 500 to 750 HLA-typed donors. Among the roughly 400 genotyped donors, approximately 82% belonged to the genetic ancestry cluster associated with self-reported Caucasian donors. The study aimed to test whether signatures of past pathogen exposure could be identified by cataloging public T cell receptors. The T cell repertoires of under 700 subjects were profiled by immunosequencing and related to cytomegalovirus serostatus. In addition to the first cohort of roughly 700 subjects, a separate validation cohort of approximately 130 different subjects was used. To predict cytomegalovirus infection status, the study combined high-throughput TCR immunosequencing, statistical association of individual TCRs with disease status, and machine learning. In a later analysis, previously published TCR beta repertoires from about 640 donors were re-analyzed and high-resolution HLA genotyping was added so that TCR occurrence patterns could be studied. The later analysis used no new phenotypic data to find candidate immune exposures, relying instead on TCR beta sequences and their occurrence across donors. In an earlier analysis of a few hundred of the donors, high-throughput TCR beta sequencing was used to judge whether each TCR beta V gene segment behaved as functional or pseudogenic. Donor age, sex, ethnicity and CMV serostatus were collected together with the repertoire data. Genome-wide SNP genotypes for about three fifths of the roughly 670 donors were used in a later genetic analysis, which treated that subset as a discovery cohort. All discovery cohort repertoires had been generated on a single sequencing platform. Both class I and class II loci were covered by HLA typing, at four-digit resolution. Typing coverage varied by locus: about 629-640 donors for A, B, C, DRB1 and DQB1; 522 for DQA1; over 600 for DPA1; approximately 450 for DPB1. Because of strong linkage in the cohort, roughly five DR-DQ haplotypes were treated as single units for association and clustering. Among roughly 370 genotyped donors of the cohort, an average of approximately 240,000 unique TCR beta nucleotide sequences were sequenced per donor, 15% to 20% of them non-productive. Paper-wide results and their limitations: According to a later genetic analysis, donors in an Asian-associated ancestry cluster had fewer N-insertions in productive TCRs than the approximately 650-donor mean. Linkage disequilibrium might explain the correlated functional status among segregating V segments, but an unknown experimental factor could not be excluded. The study listed 164 TCR beta chains as associated with cytomegalovirus. Presence/absence analyses assumed roughly uniform sequencing depth across donors, an assumption that may not hold. A later analysis reported that several top co-occurrence clusters appeared linked to parvovirus B19, influenza, CMV and Epstein-Barr virus. A later analysis found that HLA-associated TCR beta chains were more clonally expanded and had lower generation probabilities than equally common non-associated chains. The classifier was reported to diagnose cytomegalovirus status with high specificity and sensitivity in both the original and validation cohorts. Most TCR sequences were observed very rarely across donors, whereas some public TCRs were present in many individuals. A further reported finding was that TCR beta sequences accurately predicted the HLA-A and HLA-B alleles for most subjects in the first cohort. Assigning TCR associations to individual alleles was difficult when HLA alleles, especially DR and DQ, strongly co-occurred. Seventeen rarely observed V segments, including chromosome 9 orphons, were excluded from the earlier analysis of 550 to 700 of the donors because counts were too low. According to a later analysis, most CMV-associated TCR beta chains appeared to be HLA-restricted, and the HLA associations seemed to be driven largely by CMV exposure. It was suggested by the authors that the approach could potentially be generalized to other disease states and immunological phenotypes. A group of highly shared sequence variants was considered likely to be a technical artifact of the sequencing pipeline. At a false discovery rate of 0.05, a later analysis linked under 20,000 TCR beta sequences to specific HLA alleles. V-gene and J-gene trimming of TCR beta chains was associated with a missense DCLRE1C variant in a later genetic analysis, and the association was replicated in an independent cohort. Because the 87-base-pair reads could not distinguish some IMGT-functional V segments, including TRBV6-2 and TRBV6-3, those segments were excluded. CMV serostatus was the only immune exposure information available for the cohort. This cohort had only TCR beta chains sequenced, and the lack of alpha or paired-chain data limited which features could be detected. A later analysis found that TCR association rates varied across HLA loci, with DRB1 alleles showing the most associated TCRs and HLA-C alleles the fewest. In an earlier analysis of approximately 600 of the donors, most TCR beta V segments were observed in productive rearrangements about 87% or about 30% of the time, broadly matching IMGT annotations. HLA typing was unavailable for some donors at each locus, so association tests used only the typed subset. A few of the identified cytomegalovirus-associated TCR beta chains were confirmed in vitro to be specific for cytomegalovirus antigens.

V is trimmed back by 0 bases and J by 9 bases, and the junction contains 7 bases that no gene match accounts for. Via the germline V gene, CDR1 is SQVTM and CDR2 ANQGSEA. Measured from the cysteine to the phenylalanine, the CDR3 is 14 residues long. Only the CDR3 DNA stays, 42 bases, in frame from base 1. The cohort was made up of several hundred healthy bone marrow donors. Cohort members were all nominally healthy when sampled, although unrecorded immune exposures were likely present. The donor tested CMV seropositive and was one of the 289 seropositive cohort members. Every donor gave a peripheral blood sample, and the peripheral blood mononuclear cells from that sample were used for TCR beta sequencing. Genomic DNA extraction from the blood cell samples was performed with the Qiagen DNeasy Blood Extraction Kit. Libraries were built with the immunoSEQ multiplex PCR assay. For the multiplex PCR, a mixture combining 60 forward primers for TCR Vbeta segments and 13 reverse primers for TCR Jbeta segments was used. The CDR3 region of rearranged TCR beta genes was amplified from genomic DNA with a multiplex PCR assay. The Illumina HiSeq System was used to sequence the amplified TCR beta libraries as 87-base-pair reads. The study's own analysis went as follows. A later analysis tallied around 87 million unique TCR beta chains across the 666 repertoires, and about 10 million of those chains were shared by two or more donors. Raw reads were error-corrected and collapsed into unique sequences by a nearest-neighbor algorithm in which closely related sequences were merged to remove PCR and sequencing errors. To assign V, D and J gene segments, CDR3 sequences were aligned to IMGT reference sequences. For a sequence to be retained, at least a six-nucleotide match to both a V gene segment and a J gene segment was required. A rearrangement was called productive if the CDR3 had no stop codons and remained in frame with V and J, and every other rearrangement was called non-productive. CDR3 was defined according to IMGT convention as the region running from the second conserved V-encoded cysteine to the conserved J-encoded phenylalanine. In an earlier analysis of roughly 610 of the donors, sequences lacking an unambiguous match to a single V gene segment were excluded. An earlier analysis of some 610 of the donors called V segments functional above 56.7% productive rearrangements and segregating when the between-donor standard deviation exceeded 5%. A statistical classification framework was developed to diagnose cytomegalovirus status using the catalog of TCR beta chain sequences. In a later analysis, V and J genes were assigned by comparing TCR nucleotide sequences against IMGT/GENE-DB human TR gene sequences. A later analysis assigned CDR3 sequences and most-parsimonious VDJ recombination scenarios with the TCRdist pipeline. In a later analysis, each TCR beta chain was defined by its CDR3 amino acid sequence together with its V-gene family, and reads without a unique V-gene family were excluded. In a later analysis, nearly 600 highly shared, low-generation-probability nucleotide sequences were removed to address suspected cross-contamination and a sequencing artifact. A later analysis calculated a clonal expansion index for each public chain from normalized within-repertoire ranks of inferred template counts. A later analysis computed generation probabilities with a VDJ recombination model fitted to out-of-frame rearrangements, and checked the results against IGoR. Hypergeometric tests were used in a later analysis to score TCR-TCR, TCR-HLA and TCR-CMV co-occurrence, with a repertoire-size bias correction applied to the TCR pairs. To estimate false discovery rates, a later analysis permuted the HLA or CMV assignments 20 times. In a later analysis, co-occurring TCRs were grouped using DBSCAN, with TCRdist sequence similarity added in when clustering inside HLA-allele-positive subsets. Co-occurrence clustering excluded repertoires with fewer than 30,000 or more than 120,000 public chains, plus five with anomalous nucleotide sharing. The clones in this table, taken by TCRdb from immuneACCESS, are in-frame only. Not every clone is retained; where verified, under half of the shortfall comes from an unresolved V gene, and the cause of the rest is unknown. V and J calls and clone size follow that table, whereas D and trimming were derived from the DNA. The sample yields around 67,000 clones; approximately 78% were counted once. Together, the top ten hold around 7.4% of the sample.

In the case of this clone: Its target antigen remains unknown. No base quality values were provided; no much bigger clone lies one nucleotide off.

The sequencing input was PBMCs. The TCR was taken from a man younger than 35 in good health and CMV-seropositive. The chain employs TRBV29-1 and TRBJ2-4; 8 of the junction bases match TRBD1. Read as DNA, the sequence is TGCAGCGTTGAAGATGATAGGACAGGGACCATTCAGTACTTC. This sequence encodes CSVEDDRTGTIQYF.